The entry below gives a single T cell receptor beta chain sequence along with its context. The CDR3 consists of 15 residues. Germline loops: CDR1 SGHTA, CDR2 FQGNSA. The V end lost 2 bases, the J end lost 2 bases, and 10 bases lay between the germline ends. In the original processing: The assay estimated nucleated cells by amplifying reference gene primers. Only in-frame clones appear in the TCRdb table, and some are missing; sequencing was by immunoSEQ multiplex PCR. The V and J calls and clone size were taken over from that table, and D and trimming were inferred from the DNA. Among 150,000 to 200,000 clones, 85% to 95% were seen once, and the ten largest hold about 5%. These data are taken from a study of blood T cell repertoires in COVID-19. Study-wide background: Italy, Spain and the United States were the sources of the convalescent and acute COVID-19 samples. PBMCs, B-cell-depleted T cells, or T cells provided the cDNA or gDNA that made up the material.

The chain couples TRBV7-2 to TRBJ1-5, with D unresolved. Sequenced sample: peripheral blood. The source is a woman aged 50 to 65 with acute or convalescent COVID-19. The CDR3 spells CASSLKFGGNQPQHF. In nucleotides, the CDR3 is TGTGCCAGCAGCTTAAAGTTCGGGGGCAATCAGCCCCAGCATTTT.